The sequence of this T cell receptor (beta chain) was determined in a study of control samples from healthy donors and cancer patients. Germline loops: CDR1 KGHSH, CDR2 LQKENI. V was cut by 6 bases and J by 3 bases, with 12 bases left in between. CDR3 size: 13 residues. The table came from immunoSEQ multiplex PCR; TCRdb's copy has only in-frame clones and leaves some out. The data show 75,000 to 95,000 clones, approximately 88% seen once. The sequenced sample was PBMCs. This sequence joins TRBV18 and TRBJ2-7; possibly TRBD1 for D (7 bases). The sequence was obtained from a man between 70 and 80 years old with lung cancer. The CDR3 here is CASSGGQYYEQYF. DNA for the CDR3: TGTGCCAGCTCGGGGGGACAGTACTACGAGCAGTACTTC.